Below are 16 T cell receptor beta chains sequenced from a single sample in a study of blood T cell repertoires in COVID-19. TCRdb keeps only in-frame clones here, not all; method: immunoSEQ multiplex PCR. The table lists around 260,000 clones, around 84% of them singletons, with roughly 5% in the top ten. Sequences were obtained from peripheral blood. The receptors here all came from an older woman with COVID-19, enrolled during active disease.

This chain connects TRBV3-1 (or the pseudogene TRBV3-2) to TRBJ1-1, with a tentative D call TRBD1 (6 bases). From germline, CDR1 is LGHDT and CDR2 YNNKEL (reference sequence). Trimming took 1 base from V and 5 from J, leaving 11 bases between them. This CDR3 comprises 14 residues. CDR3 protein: CASSQGQAYTEAFF. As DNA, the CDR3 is TGTGCCAGCAGCCAAGGACAGGCTTATACTGAAGCTTTCTTT.

CDR3 sequence (DNA): TGTGCCAGCAGCCCACCGGGACTTACCGGTGGCTACACCTTC. Its translation: CASSPPGLTGGYTF. The chain couples TRBV7-9 to TRBJ1-2, with a tentative D call TRBD1 (5 bases). Germline V gene sequence: CDR1 SEHNR, CDR2 FQNEAQ (reference sequence). The V and J ends lost 5 bases and 7 bases respectively, with 17 bases between them. This CDR3 is built from 14 residues. Supplemented by reference TRBV7-9 and TRBJ1-2, the full variable domain reads DTGVSQNPRHKITKRGQNVTFRCDPISEHNRLYWYRQTLGQGPEFLTYFQNEAQLEKSRLLSDRFSAERPKGSFSTLEIQRTEQGDSAMYLCASSPPGLTGGYTFGSGTRLTVV.

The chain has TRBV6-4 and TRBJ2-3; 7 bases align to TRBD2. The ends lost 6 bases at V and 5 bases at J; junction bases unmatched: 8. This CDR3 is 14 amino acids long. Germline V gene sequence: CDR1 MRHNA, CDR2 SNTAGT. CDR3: CASSKEGGRDTQYF. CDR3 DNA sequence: TGTGCCAGCAGCAAAGAAGGCGGGAGAGATACGCAGTATTTT.

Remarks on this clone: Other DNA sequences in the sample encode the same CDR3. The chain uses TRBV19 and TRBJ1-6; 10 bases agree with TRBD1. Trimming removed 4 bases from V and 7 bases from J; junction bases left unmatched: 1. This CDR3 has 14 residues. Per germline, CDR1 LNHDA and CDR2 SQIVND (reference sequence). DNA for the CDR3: TGTGCCAGTAGTACGGGACAGGGGAATTCACCCCTCCACTTT. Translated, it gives CASSTGQGNSPLHF.

The CDR3 protein is CASSVAGLAGLQQQNEQFF. For the CDR3, the DNA is TGTGCCAGCAGCGTAGCAGGACTAGCGGGACTCCAACAACAGAATGAGCAGTTCTTC. This chain connects TRBV9 to TRBJ2-1; 12 bases fit TRBD2. Trimming at V came to 0 bases and at J to 7 bases, leaving 14 bases not matched to a gene. The CDR3 loop spans 19 amino acids. Germline CDR1 SGDLS, CDR2 YYNGEE. The full variable domain, with the rest looked up from reference TRBV9 and TRBJ2-1, is DSGVTQTPKHLITATGQRVTLRCSPRSGDLSVYWYQQSLDQGLQFLIQYYNGEERAKGNILERFSAQQFPDLHSELNLSSLELGDSALYFCASSVAGLAGLQQQNEQFFGPGTRLTVL.

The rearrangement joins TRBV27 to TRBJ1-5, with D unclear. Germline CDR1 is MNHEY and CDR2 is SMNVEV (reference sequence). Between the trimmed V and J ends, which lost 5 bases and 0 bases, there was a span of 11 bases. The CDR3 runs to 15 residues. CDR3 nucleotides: TGTGCCAGCAGTCCCCGTCCGGGTAGCAATCAGCCCCAGCATTTT. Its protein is CASSPRPGSNQPQHF.

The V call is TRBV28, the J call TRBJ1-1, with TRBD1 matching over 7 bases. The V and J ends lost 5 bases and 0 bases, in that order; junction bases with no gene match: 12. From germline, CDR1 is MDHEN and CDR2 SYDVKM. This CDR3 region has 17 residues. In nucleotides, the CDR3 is TGTGCCAGCAGTATCTACCAGGGGGATCTCATGAACACTGAAGCTTTCTTT. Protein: CASSIYQGDLMNTEAFF.

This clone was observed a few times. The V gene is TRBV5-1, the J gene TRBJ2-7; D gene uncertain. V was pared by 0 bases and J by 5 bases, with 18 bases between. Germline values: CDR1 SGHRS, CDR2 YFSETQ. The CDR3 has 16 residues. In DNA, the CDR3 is TGCGCCAGCAGCTTGGCTGTTCGTTTCCTAGAGGACGAGCAGTACTTC. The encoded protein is CASSLAVRFLEDEQYF. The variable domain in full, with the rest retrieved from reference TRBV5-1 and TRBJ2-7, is KAGVTQTPRYLIKTRGQQVTLSCSPISGHRSVSWYQQTPGQGLQFLFEYFSETQRNKGNFPGRFSGRQFSNSRSEMNVSTLELGDSALYLCASSLAVRFLEDEQYFGPGTRLTVT.

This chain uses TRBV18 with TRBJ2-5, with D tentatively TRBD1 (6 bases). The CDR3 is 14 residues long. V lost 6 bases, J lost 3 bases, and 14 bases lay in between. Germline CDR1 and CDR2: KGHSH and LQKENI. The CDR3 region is CASSEQGGEETQYF. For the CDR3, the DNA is TGTGCCAGCTCCGAACAGGGTGGGGAAGAGACCCAGTACTTC.

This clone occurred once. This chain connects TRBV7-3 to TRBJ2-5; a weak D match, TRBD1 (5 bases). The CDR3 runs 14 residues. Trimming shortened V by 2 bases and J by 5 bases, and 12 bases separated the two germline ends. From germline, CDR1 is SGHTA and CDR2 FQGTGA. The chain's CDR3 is CASSLGRAPETQYF. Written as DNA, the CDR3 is TGTGCCAGCAGCTTAGGCAGGGCCCCTGAGACCCAGTACTTC.

CDR3 sequence reads: CASSLTGADQPQHF. Here the CDR3 DNA reads TGCGCCAGCAGCTTGACAGGTGCTGATCAGCCCCAGCATTTT. V and J are TRBV5-1 and TRBJ1-5, with a possible D match to TRBD1 (5 bases). CDR1 and CDR2 (germline): SGHRS, YFSETQ. The CDR3 runs 14 residues. Trimming stripped 1 base from V and 5 bases from J, with 10 bases between.

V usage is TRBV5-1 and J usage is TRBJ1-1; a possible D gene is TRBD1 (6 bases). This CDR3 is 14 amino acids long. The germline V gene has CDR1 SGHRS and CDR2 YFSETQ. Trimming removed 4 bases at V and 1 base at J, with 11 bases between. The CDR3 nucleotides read TGCGCCAGCAGCAAGGGACATTCGAACACTGAAGCTTTCTTT. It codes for CASSKGHSNTEAFF. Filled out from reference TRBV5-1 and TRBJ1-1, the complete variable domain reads KAGVTQTPRYLIKTRGQQVTLSCSPISGHRSVSWYQQTPGQGLQFLFEYFSETQRNKGNFPGRFSGRQFSNSRSEMNVSTLELGDSALYLCASSKGHSNTEAFFGQGTRLTVV.

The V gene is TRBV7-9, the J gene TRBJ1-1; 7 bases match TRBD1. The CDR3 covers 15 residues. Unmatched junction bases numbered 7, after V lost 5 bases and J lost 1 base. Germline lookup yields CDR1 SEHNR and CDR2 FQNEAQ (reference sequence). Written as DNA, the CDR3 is TGTGCCAGCAGCACCCCCGGGACAGCGAACACTGAAGCTTTCTTT. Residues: CASSTPGTANTEAFF.

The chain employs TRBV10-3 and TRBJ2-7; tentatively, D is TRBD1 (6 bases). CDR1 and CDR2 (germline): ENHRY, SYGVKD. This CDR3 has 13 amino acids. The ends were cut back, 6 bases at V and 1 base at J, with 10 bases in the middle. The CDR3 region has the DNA TGTGCCATCAGGGACAGCTATTCCTACGAGCAGTACTTC. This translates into CAIRDSYSYEQYF.

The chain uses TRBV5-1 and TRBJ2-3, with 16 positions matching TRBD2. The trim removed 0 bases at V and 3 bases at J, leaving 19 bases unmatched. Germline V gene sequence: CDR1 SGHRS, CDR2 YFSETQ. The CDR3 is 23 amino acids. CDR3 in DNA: TGCGCCAGCAGCTTGGACGCTCGAACCGGGACTAGCGGGAGGGTTTCCCGGACAGATACGCAGTATTTT. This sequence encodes CASSLDARTGTSGRVSRTDTQYF.

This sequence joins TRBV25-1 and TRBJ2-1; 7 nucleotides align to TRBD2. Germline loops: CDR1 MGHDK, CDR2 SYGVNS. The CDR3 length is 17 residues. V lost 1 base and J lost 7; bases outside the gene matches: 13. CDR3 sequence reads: CASSESFAGVKVNEQFF. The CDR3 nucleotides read TGTGCCAGCAGTGAATCCTTCGCGGGAGTCAAGGTTAATGAGCAGTTCTTC.